The clone carrying this T cell receptor beta chain has a count of ten or more. Its antigen is as yet unknown. Germline V gene data show CDR1 as LNHDA and CDR2 as SQIVND (reference sequence). V was pared by 3 bases and J by 0 bases, with 12 bases between. The CDR3 covers 16 residues. The entry originates in a study of breast tumors, draining lymph nodes, adjacent tissues. Breast cancer patients provided tissue from their axillary draining lymph nodes. TCRdb itself ran the multiplex PCR reads through MiXCR, one entry per CDR3 protein. The sample lists some 97,000 distinct CDR3 sequences, 20% to 25% occurring once. Study observations and caveats: Tumor repertoires ranked between lymph nodes and nontumor tissue in diversity, with V and J gene preferences.

The chain uses TRBV19 and TRBJ1-5; D not certain. This clonotype originated in a female donor with breast cancer. Some clones in this sample may be carry-over from other donors' samples. The sample consisted of axillary lymph node tissue. CDR3 bases: TGTGCCAGTAGTATGGCGGCAACGTATAGCAATCAGCCCCAGCATTTT. Translated: CASSMAATYSNQPQHF.